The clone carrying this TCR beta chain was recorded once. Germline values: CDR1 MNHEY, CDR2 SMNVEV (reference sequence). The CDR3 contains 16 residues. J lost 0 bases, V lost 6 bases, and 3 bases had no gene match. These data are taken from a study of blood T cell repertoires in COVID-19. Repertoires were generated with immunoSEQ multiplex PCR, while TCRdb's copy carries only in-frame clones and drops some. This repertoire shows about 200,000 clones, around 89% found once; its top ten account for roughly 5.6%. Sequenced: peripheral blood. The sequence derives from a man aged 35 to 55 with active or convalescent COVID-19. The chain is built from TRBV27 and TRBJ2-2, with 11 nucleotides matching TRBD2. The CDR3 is CASSRLAGTNTGELFF. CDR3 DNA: TGTGCCAGCAGCAGACTAGCGGGGACGAACACCGGGGAGCTGTTTTTT.